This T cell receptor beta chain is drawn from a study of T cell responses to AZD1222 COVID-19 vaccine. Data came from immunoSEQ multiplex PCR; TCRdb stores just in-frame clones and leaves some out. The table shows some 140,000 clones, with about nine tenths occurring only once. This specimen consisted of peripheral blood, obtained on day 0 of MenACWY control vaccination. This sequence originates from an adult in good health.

The CDR3 DNA reads as TGTGCCAGCAGCCAACAGGGGATGGGCCAGCCCCAGCATTTT. Translation: CASSQQGMGQPQHF. The chain carries TRBV5-4 and TRBJ1-5, with 7 bases identical to TRBD1. This CDR3 region has 14 residues. J gave up 7 bases and V 4 bases, and 8 bases lay outside the gene matches. CDR1 and CDR2 (germline): SGHNT, YYREEE (reference sequence). Full variable domain (rest looked up from reference TRBV5-4 and TRBJ1-5): ETGVTQSPTHLIKTRGQQVTLRCSSQSGHNTVSWYQQALGQGPQFIFQYYREEENGRGNFPPRFSGLQFPNYSSELNVNALELDDSALYLCASSQQGMGQPQHFGDGTRLSIL.